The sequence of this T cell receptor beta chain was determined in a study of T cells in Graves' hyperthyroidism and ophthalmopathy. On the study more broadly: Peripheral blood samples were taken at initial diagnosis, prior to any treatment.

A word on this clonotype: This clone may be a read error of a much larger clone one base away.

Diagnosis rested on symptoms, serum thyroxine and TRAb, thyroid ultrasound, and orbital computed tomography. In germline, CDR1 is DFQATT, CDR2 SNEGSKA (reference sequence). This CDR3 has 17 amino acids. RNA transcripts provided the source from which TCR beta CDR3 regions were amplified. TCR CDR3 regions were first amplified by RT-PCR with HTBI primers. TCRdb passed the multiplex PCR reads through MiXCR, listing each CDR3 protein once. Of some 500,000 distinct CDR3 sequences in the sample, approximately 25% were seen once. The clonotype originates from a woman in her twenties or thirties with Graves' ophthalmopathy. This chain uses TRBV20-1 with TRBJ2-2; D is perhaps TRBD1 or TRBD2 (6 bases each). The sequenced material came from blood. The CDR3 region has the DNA TGCAGTGCCGTCGATCGATCGGGGGCGCTTGGCACCGGGGAGCTGTTGTTT. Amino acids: CSAVDRSGALGTGELLF.